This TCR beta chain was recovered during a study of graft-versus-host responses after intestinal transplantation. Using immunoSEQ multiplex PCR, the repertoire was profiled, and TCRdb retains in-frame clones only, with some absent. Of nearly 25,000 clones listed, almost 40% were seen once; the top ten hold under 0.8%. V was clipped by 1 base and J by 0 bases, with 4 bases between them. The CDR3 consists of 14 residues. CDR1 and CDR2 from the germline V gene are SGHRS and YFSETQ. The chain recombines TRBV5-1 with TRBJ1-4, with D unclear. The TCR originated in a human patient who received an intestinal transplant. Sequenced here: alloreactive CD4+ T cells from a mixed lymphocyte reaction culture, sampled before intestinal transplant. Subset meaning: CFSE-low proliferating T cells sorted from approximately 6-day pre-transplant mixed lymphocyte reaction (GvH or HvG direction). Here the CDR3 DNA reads TGCGCCAGCAGCTTGACAGCAACTAATGAAAAACTGTTTTTT. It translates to CASSLTATNEKLFF.